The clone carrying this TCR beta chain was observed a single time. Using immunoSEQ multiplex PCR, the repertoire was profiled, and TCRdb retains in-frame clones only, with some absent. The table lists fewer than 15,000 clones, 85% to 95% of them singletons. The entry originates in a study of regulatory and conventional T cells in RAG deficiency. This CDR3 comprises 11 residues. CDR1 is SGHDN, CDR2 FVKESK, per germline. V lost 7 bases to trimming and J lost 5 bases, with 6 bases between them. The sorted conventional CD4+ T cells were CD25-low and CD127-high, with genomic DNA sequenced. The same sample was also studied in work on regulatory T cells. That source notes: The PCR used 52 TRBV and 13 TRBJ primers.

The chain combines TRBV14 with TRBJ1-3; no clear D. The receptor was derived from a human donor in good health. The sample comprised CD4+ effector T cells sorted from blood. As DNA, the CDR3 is TGTGCCAGCATGCACCGAAACACCATATATTTT. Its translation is CASMHRNTIYF.